This TCR beta chain was retrieved from a study of regulatory T cells in long-lasting Graves disease. Building of the TCR beta libraries involved iRepertoire HTBI primers and Arm-PCR of CDR3 regions. Original processing methods: Identified across the samples were 50 to 70 TRBV segments and roughly 13 TRBJ segments. A single record per CDR3 protein comes from TCRdb applying MiXCR to the multiplex PCR reads. The V and J calls follow TCRdb's processing rather than the paper's. Of roughly 350,000 distinct CDR3 sequences detected, around 15% appear once; the ten largest clones hold around 20%. Time point reported: newly diagnosed GD, antithyroid drugs for less than 3 months. Generation of the TCR library employed RNA extracted from PBMCs. The CDR3 totals 16 residues. V was trimmed by 2 bases and J by 3 bases, leaving 17 bases between them. Germline V gene data show CDR1 as MNHEY and CDR2 as SVGAGI. The same data also contributed to another study, on T cells in Graves' hyperthyroidism and ophthalmopathy.

Here the sequenced sample was peripheral blood mononuclear cells (PBMCs), taken at new diagnosis, from a patient treated with antithyroid drugs. The receptor was derived from a woman between 18 and 30 years old with Graves disease. The V and J genes are TRBV6-5 and TRBJ2-7; D might be TRBD1 (6 bases). The chain's CDR3 is CASSYLSGTLYYEQYF. The CDR3 DNA reads TGTGCCAGCAGTTACCTTTCCGGGACACTCTACTACGAGCAGTACTTC.